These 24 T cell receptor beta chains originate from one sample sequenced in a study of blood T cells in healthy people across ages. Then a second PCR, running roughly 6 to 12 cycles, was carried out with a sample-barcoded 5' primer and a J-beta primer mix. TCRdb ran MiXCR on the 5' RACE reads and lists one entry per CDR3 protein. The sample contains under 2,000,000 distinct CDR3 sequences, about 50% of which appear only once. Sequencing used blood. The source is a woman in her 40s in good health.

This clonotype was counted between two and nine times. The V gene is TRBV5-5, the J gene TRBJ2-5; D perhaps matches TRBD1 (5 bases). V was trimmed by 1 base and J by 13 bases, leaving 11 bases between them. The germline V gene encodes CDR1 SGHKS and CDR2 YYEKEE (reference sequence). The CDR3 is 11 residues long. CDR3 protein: CASSLLGRLYF. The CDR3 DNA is TGTGCCAGCAGCTTGTTGGGGCGGTTGTACTTC.

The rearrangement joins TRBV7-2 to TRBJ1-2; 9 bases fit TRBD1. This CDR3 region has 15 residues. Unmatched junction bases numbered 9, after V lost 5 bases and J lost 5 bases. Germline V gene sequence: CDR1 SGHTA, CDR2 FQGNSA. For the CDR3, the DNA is TGTGCCAGCAGCCCTCCGGGACAGGGAAAGTATGGCTACACCTTC. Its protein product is CASSPPGQGKYGYTF. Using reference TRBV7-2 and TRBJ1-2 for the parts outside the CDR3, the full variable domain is GAGVSQSPSNKVTEKGKDVELRCDPISGHTALYWYRQSLGQGLEFLIYFQGNSAPDKSGLPSDRFSAERTGGSVSTLTIQRTQQEDSAVYLCASSPPGQGKYGYTFGSGTRLTVV.

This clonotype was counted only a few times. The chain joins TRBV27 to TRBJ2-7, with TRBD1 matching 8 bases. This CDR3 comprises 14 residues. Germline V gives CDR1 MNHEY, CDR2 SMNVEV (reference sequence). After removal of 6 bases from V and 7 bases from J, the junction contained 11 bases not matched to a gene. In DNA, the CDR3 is TGTGCCAGCAGATGGACAGGGCTCTACAATGAGCAGTACTTC. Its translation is CASRWTGLYNEQYF.

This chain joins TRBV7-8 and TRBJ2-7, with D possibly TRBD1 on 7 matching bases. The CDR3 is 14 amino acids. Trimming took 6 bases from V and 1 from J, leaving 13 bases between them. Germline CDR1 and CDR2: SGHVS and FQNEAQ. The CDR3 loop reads CASSRPGGSYEQYF. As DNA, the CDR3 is TGTGCCAGCAGTCGTCCAGGGGGGTCCTACGAGCAGTACTTC.

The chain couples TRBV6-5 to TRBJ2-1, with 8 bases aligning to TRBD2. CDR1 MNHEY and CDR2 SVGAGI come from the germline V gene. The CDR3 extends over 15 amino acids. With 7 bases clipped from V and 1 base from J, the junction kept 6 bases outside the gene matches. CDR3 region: CASTGAGESYNEQFF. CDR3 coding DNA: TGTGCCAGCACAGGAGCGGGGGAGTCCTACAATGAGCAGTTCTTC.

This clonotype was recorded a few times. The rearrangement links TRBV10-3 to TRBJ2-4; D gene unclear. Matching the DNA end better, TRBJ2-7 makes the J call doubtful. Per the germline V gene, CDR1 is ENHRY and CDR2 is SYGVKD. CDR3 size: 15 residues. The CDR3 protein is CAISESDQGDYEQYF. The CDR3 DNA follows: TGTGCCATCAGTGAGTCAGACCAAGGCGACTACGAGCAGTACTTC.

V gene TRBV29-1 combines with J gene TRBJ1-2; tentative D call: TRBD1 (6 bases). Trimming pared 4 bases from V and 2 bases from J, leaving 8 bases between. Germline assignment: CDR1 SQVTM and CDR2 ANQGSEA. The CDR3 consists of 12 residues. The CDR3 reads CSVVGQNYGYTF. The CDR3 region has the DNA TGCAGCGTTGTAGGACAGAACTATGGCTACACCTTC.

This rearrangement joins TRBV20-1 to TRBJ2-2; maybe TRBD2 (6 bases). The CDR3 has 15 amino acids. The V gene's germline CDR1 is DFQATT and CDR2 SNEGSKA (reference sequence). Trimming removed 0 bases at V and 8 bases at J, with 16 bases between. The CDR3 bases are TGCAGTGCTAGAGATTGGGGACTCCTTTCGGGGGAGCTGTTTTTT. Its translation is CSARDWGLLSGELFF.

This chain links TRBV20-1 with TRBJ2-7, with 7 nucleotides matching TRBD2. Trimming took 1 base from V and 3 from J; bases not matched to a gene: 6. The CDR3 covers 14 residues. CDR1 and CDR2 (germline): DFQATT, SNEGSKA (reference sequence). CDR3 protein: CSARVVAGIYEQYF. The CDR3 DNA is TGCAGTGCTAGAGTGGTAGCGGGCATCTACGAGCAGTACTTC.

The CDR3 nucleotides are TGCAGCGTTGGGATAGTGTCCTACGAGCAGTACTTC. Its translation is CSVGIVSYEQYF. The chain carries TRBV29-1 and TRBJ2-7; no clear D gene. Germline V gene data show CDR1 as SQVTM and CDR2 as ANQGSEA. CDR3 size: 12 residues. V gave up 4 bases and J gave up 1 base, with 8 bases separating them.

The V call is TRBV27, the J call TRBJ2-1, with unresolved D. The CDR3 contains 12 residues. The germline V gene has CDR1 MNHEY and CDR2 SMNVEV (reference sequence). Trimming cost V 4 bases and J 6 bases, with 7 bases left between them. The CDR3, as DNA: TGTGCCAGCAGTTCCTCCCCCAATGAGCAGTTCTTC. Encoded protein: CASSSSPNEQFF.

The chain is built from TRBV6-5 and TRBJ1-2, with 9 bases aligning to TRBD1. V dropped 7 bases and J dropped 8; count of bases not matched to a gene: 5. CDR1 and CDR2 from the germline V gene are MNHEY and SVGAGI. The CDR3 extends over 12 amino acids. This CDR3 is CASKGGTGGYTF. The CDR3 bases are TGTGCCAGCAAGGGCGGGACAGGGGGCTACACCTTC.

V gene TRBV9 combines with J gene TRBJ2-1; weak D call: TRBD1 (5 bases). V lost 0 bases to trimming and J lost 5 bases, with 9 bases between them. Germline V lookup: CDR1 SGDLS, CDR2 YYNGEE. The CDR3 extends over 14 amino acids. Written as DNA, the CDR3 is TGTGCCAGCAGCGTAGAGGGGCGGCACAATGAGCAGTTCTTC. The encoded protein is CASSVEGRHNEQFF. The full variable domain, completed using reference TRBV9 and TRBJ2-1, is DSGVTQTPKHLITATGQRVTLRCSPRSGDLSVYWYQQSLDQGLQFLIQYYNGEERAKGNILERFSAQQFPDLHSELNLSSLELGDSALYFCASSVEGRHNEQFFGPGTRLTVL.

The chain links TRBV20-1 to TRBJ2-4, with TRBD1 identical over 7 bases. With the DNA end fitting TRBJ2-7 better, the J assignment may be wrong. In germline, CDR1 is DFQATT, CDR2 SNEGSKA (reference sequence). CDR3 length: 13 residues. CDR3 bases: TGCAGTGCCTTCGGGACAGAGACCTACGAGCAGTACTTC. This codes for CSAFGTETYEQYF.

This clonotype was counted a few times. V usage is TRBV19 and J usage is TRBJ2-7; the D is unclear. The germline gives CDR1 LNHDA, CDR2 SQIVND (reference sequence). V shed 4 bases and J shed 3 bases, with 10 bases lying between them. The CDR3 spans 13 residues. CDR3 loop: CASSRSADYEQYF. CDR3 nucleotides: TGTGCCAGTAGTAGGTCGGCAGACTACGAGCAGTACTTC.

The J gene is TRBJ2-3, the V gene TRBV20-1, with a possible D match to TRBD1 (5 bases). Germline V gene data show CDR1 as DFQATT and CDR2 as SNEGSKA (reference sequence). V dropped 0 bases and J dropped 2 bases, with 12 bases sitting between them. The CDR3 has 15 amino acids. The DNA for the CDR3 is TGCAGTGCTAGAGATAGGGGCCGATTCACAGATACGCAGTATTTT. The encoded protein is CSARDRGRFTDTQYF.

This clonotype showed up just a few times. The CDR3 DNA reads as TGTGCCAGCAGCTTAGTCCGCCGGGGGCCTCTCTCTGGGGCCAACGTCCTGACTTTC. It yields the protein CASSLVRRGPLSGANVLTF. The genes are TRBV13 and TRBJ2-6; D might be TRBD1 or TRBD2, each matching 6 bases. V lost 1 base to trimming and J lost 0 bases, with 16 bases between them. The V gene's germline CDR1 is PRHDT and CDR2 FYEKMQ (reference sequence). The CDR3 runs 19 residues.

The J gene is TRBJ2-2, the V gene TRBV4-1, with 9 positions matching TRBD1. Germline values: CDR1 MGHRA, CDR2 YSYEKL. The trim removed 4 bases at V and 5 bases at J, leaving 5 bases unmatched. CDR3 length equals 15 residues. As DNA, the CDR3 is TGCGCCAGCAGCCTAGGGACAGGGAGTACCGGGGAGCTGTTTTTT. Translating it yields CASSLGTGSTGELFF.

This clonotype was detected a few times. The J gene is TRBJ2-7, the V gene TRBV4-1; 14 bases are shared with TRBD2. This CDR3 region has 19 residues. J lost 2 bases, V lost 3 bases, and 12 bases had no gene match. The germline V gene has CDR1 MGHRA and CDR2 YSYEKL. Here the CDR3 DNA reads TGCGCCAGCAGCCACCCGACTGGCGGACTAGCGGGGGGCACCTACGAGCAGTACTTC. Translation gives CASSHPTGGLAGGTYEQYF.

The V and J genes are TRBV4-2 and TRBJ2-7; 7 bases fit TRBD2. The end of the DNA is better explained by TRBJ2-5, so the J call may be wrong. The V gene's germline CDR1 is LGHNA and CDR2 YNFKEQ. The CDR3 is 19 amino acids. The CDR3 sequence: CASSQDFPLVAGVRETQYF. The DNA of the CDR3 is TGTGCCAGCAGCCAAGATTTTCCCCTCGTGGCGGGGGTACGAGAGACCCAGTACTTC.

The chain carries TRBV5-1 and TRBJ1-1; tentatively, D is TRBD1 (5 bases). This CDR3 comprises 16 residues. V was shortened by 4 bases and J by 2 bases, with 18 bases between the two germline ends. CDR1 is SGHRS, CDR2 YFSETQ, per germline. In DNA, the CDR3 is TGCGCCAGCAGCCAAAGACAGCAGATGTCCAACACTGAAGCTTTCTTT. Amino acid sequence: CASSQRQQMSNTEAFF.

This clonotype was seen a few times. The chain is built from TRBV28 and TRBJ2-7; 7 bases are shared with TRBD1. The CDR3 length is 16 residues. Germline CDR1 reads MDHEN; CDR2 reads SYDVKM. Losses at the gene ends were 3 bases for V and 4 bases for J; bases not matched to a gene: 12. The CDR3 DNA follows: TGTGCCAGCAGTTTCCCCTTGAGGGGGCAAGGATACGAGCAGTACTTC. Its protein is CASSFPLRGQGYEQYF.

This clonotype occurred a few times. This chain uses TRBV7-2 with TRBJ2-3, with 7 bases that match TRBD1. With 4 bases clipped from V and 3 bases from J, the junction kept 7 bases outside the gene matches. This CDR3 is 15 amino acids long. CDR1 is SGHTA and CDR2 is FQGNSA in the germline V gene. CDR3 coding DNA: TGTGCCAGCAGCTCCCACAGGGGAACAACAGATACGCAGTATTTT. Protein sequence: CASSSHRGTTDTQYF.

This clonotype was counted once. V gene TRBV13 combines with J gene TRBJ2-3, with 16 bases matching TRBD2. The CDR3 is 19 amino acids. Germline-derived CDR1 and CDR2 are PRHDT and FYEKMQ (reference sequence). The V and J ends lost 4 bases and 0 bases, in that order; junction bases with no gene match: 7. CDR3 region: CASSSGLAGGSRSTDTQYF. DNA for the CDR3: TGTGCCAGCAGCTCGGGACTAGCGGGGGGGTCCCGTAGCACAGATACGCAGTATTTT.